This T cell receptor (beta chain) was captured by sequencing in a study of T cell changes during pregnancy in multiple sclerosis. This clone showed up just once. Germline CDR1 and CDR2: LNHDA and SQIVND (reference sequence). The J segment lost 2 bases and the V segment lost 7 bases, leaving 8 bases of the junction unmatched. CDR3 length equals 15 residues. Profiling relied on immunoSEQ multiplex PCR, and the TCRdb table lists in-frame clones only, not all of them. The data hold around 72,000 clones, with about nine tenths observed a single time. The genes are TRBV19 and TRBJ2-1; TRBD1 aligns across 7 bases. This specimen was CD4+ T cells from peripheral blood mononuclear cells, taken before pregnancy. The TCR sequence derives from a female donor with multiple sclerosis, enrolled in a pregnancy study. The CDR3 loop is CASTTGVGTYNEQFF. The CDR3 DNA follows: TGTGCCAGTACTACAGGGGTAGGTACCTACAATGAGCAGTTCTTC. Full variable domain (remainder filled in from reference TRBV19 and TRBJ2-1): DGGITQSPKYLFRKEGQNVTLSCEQNLNHDAMYWYRQDPGQGLRLIYYSQIVNDFQKGDIAEGYSVSREKKESFPLTVTSAQKNPTAFYLCASTTGVGTYNEQFFGPGTRLTVL.